Sequencing of this T cell receptor (beta chain) was carried out in a study of Ad26.COV2.S vaccination and SARS-CoV-2 variants. Study-wide background: Once, or twice with 56 days between doses, Ad26.COV2.S was given intramuscularly. Broader study findings: It was vaccine recipients, not placebo recipients, who had the higher spike-specific TCR breadth. For non-spike TCRs, breadth in vaccine recipients resembled that in placebo recipients.

Sequencing was performed with immunoSEQ multiplex PCR; in TCRdb, only in-frame clones are kept and a portion is missing. Here the sample spans hundreds of thousands of clones, roughly nine tenths being singletons. Per the germline V gene, CDR1 is SGHTA and CDR2 is FQGNSA. The CDR3 sequence is 14 residues long. Losses at the gene ends were 6 bases for V and 4 bases for J; bases not matched to a gene: 6. The treatment was: around 19 received Ad26.COV2.S at low or high dose, single or two shots; 5 received placebo; per-sample allocation not given. Samples were taken on day 63 after the first vaccine or placebo injection. In regard to this clone: Its target is unknown.

The specimen was peripheral blood, collected in a trial of Ad26.COV2.S vaccine versus placebo. The sequence came from a person between 18 and 65 years old who received the Ad26.COV2.S COVID-19 vaccine or a placebo. This chain joins TRBV7-2 and TRBJ1-2, with 9 nucleotides matching TRBD1. The CDR3 sequence: CASSPDRGGYGYTF. The DNA of the CDR3 is TGTGCCAGCAGTCCGGACAGGGGTGGCTATGGCTACACCTTC.